The TCR beta chain described here comes from a study of PD-1 blockade in classical Hodgkin lymphoma. Study at large: Intravenous infusions of nivolumab 3 mg/kg reached patients every 2 weeks. Notes on the study in general: Only CD4+ TCR diversity, not CD8+, had risen significantly by C4D1.

The protocol was immunoSEQ multiplex PCR, while the TCRdb copy is restricted to in-frame clones and leaves out a portion. Seen here are over 9,500 clones, around four fifths observed once, and the top ten hold 45%. Indicated time point: cycle 4 day 1 (C4D1), after less than 7 weeks of nivolumab. Every patient had relapsed following autologous stem cell transplantation, and cohorts differed in brentuximab vedotin exposure. Patients showed best responses of complete response, partial response or progressive disease. CDR3 length equals 13 residues. Germline assignment: CDR1 ENHRY and CDR2 SYGVKD. In regard to this clone: Its antigen is unidentified. One end of the junction varies from germline; a read error may be responsible.

The source material was peripheral blood mononuclear cells (PBMCs), sampled before the fourth cycle of nivolumab. This receptor was identified in a human donor with classical Hodgkin lymphoma. The genes are TRBV10-3 and TRBJ1-5, with unresolved D. CDR3 sequence (DNA): TGTGCCAGCAGTCCCTGGGGATCTCAGCCCCAGCATTTT. Amino acid sequence: CASSPWGSQPQHF.